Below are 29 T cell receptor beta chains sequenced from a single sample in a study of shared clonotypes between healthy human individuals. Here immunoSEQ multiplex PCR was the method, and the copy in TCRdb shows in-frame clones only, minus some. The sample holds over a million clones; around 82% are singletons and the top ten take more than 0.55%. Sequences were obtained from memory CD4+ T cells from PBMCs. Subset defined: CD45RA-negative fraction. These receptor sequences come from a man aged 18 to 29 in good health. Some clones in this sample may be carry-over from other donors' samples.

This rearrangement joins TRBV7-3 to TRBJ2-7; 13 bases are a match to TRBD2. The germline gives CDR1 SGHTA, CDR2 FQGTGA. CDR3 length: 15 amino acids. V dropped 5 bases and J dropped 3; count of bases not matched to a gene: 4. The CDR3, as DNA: TGTGCCAGCAGCAGGGGACTAGCGGGAAGCTACGAGCAGTACTTC. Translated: CASSRGLAGSYEQYF.

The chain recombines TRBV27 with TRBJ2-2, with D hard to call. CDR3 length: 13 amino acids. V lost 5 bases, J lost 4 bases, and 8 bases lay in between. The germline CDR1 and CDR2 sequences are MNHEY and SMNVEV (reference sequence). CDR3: CASSLKRTGELFF. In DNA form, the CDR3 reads TGTGCCAGCAGTCTCAAACGCACCGGGGAGCTGTTTTTT.

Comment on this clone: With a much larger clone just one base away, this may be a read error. CDR3 nucleotides: TGTGCCTGGAGTGTGGGGTACGCCATATATTTT. This sequence encodes CAWSVGYAIYF. The chain has TRBV30 and TRBJ1-3; D ambiguous. This CDR3 has 11 residues. V lost 0 bases, J lost 11 bases, and 8 bases lay in between. CDR1 GTSNPN and CDR2 SVGIG come from the germline V gene (reference sequence).

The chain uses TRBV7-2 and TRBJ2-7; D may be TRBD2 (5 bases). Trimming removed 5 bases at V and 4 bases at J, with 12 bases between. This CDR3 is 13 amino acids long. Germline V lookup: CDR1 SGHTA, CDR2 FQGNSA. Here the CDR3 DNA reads TGTGCCAGCAGCCCGGAGACTATTTACGAGCAGTACTTC. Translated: CASSPETIYEQYF.

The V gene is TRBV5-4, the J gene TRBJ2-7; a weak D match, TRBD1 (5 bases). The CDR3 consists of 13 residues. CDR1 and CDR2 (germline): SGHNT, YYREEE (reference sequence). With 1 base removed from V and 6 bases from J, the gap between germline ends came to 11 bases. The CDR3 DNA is TGTGCCAGCAGCTTGACGCAGGGCTCCGAGCAGTACTTC. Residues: CASSLTQGSEQYF.

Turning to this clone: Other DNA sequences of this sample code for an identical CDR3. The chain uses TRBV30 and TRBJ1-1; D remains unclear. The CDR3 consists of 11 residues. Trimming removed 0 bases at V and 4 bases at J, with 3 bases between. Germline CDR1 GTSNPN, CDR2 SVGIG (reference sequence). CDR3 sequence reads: CAWSVTTEAFF. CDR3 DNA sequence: TGTGCCTGGAGTGTAACCACTGAAGCTTTCTTT.

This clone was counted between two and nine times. In nucleotides, the CDR3 is TGCGCCAGCAGCCAAGGTTCGGAAAAGCGTGGCTACACCTTC. Residues: CASSQGSEKRGYTF. The genes are TRBV4-1 and TRBJ1-2; no reliable D call. V dropped 1 base and J dropped 7 bases, with 13 bases sitting between them. Germline V CDR1 and CDR2: MGHRA, YSYEKL. This CDR3 is 14 amino acids long.

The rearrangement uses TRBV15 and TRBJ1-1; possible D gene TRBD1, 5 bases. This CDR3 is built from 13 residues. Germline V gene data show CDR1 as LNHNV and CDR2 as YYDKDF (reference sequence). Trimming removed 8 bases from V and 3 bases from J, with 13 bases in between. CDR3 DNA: TGTGCCACCCGTCGGGGGTGGGACACTGAAGCTTTCTTT. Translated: CATRRGWDTEAFF.

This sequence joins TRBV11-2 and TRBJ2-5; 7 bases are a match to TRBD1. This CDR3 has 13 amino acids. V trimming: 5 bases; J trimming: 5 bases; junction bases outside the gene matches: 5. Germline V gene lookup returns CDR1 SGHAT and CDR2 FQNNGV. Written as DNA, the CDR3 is TGTGCCAGCAGCATCGGACAGGCCGAGACCCAGTACTTC. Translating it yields CASSIGQAETQYF.

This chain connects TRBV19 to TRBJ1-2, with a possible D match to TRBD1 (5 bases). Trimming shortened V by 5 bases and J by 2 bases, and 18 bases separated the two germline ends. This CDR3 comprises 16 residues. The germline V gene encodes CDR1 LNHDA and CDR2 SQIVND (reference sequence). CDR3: CASSVNLGVWNYGYTF. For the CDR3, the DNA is TGTGCCAGTAGTGTCAACTTAGGGGTATGGAACTATGGCTACACCTTC.

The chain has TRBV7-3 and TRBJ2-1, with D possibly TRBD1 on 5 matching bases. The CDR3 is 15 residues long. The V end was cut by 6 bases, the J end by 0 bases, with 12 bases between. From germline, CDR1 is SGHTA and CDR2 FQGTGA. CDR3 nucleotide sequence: TGTGCCAGCAGTCTAAGGGGCAGCTCCTACAATGAGCAGTTCTTC. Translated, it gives CASSLRGSSYNEQFF.

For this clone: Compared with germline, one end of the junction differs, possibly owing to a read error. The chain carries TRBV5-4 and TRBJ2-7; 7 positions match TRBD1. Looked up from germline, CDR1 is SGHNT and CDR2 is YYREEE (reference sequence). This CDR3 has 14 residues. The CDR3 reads CASSDGTVSHEQYF. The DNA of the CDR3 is TGTGCCAGCAGCGACGGGACAGTCTCCCACGAGCAGTACTTC.

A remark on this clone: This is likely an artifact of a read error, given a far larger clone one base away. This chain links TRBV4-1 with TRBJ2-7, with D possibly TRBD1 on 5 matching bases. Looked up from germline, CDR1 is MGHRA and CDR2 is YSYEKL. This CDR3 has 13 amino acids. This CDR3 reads CAGSQNWGDEQYF. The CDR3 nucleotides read TGCGCCGGCAGCCAAAACTGGGGCGACGAGCAGTACTTC.

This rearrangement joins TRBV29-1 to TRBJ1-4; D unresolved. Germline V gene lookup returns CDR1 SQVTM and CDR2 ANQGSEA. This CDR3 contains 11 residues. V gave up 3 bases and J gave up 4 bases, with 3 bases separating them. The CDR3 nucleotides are TGCAGCGTTGAGTATAATGAAAAACTGTTTTTT. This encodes CSVEYNEKLFF.

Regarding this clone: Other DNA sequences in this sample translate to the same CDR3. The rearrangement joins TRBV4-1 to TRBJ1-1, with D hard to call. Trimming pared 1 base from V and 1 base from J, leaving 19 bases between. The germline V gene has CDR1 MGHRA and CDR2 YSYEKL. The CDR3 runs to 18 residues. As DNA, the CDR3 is TGCGCCAGCAGCCAAGGTTCGCTAAGGACGGGGAGGAACACTGAAGCTTTCTTT. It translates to CASSQGSLRTGRNTEAFF.

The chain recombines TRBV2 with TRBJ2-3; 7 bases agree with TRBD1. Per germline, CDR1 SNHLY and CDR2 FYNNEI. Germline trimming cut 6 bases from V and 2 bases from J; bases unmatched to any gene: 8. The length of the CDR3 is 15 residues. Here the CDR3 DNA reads TGTGCCAGCAGCAACCCGGGACAGATCACAGATACGCAGTATTTT. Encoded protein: CASSNPGQITDTQYF. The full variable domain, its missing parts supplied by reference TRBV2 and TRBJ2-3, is EPEVTQTPSHQVTQMGQEVILRCVPISNHLYFYWYRQILGQKVEFLVSFYNNEISEKSEIFDDQFSVERPDGSNFTLKIRSTKLEDSAMYFCASSNPGQITDTQYFGPGTRLTVL.

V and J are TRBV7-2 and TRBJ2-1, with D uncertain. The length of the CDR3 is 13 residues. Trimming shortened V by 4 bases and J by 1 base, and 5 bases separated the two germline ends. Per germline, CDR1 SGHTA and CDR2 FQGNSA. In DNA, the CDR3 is TGTGCCAGCAGCTCCCAATCCTACAATGAGCAGTTCTTC. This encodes CASSSQSYNEQFF.

The CDR3 bases are TGTGCCAGCAGCGAGGGGGACAGGGTGGCCTACGAGCAGTACTTC. Translating it yields CASSEGDRVAYEQYF. This rearrangement joins TRBV9 to TRBJ2-7, with 9 nucleotides matching TRBD1. Trimming cost V 3 bases and J 2 bases; bases outside gene matches: 6. Germline V CDR1 and CDR2: SGDLS, YYNGEE. The length of the CDR3 is 15 residues.

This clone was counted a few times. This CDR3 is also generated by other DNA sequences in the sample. CDR3 bases: TGTGCCAGCAGCGTAAGAGGGGTTGATGAGCAGTTCTTC. Protein sequence: CASSVRGVDEQFF. The V gene is TRBV9, the J gene TRBJ2-1, with D perhaps being TRBD1 or TRBD2 (5 bases each). The CDR3 length is 13 residues. V lost 1 base, J lost 8 bases, and 10 bases lay in between. Germline CDR1 and CDR2: SGDLS and YYNGEE.

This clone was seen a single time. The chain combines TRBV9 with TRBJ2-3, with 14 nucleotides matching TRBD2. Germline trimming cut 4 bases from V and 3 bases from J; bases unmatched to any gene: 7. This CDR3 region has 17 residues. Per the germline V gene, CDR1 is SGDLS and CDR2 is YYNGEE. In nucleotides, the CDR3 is TGTGCCAGCAGCCCGACTAGCGGGAGGGCCGTGACAGATACGCAGTATTTT. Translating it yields CASSPTSGRAVTDTQYF. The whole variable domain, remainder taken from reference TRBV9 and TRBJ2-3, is DSGVTQTPKHLITATGQRVTLRCSPRSGDLSVYWYQQSLDQGLQFLIQYYNGEERAKGNILERFSAQQFPDLHSELNLSSLELGDSALYFCASSPTSGRAVTDTQYFGPGTRLTVL.

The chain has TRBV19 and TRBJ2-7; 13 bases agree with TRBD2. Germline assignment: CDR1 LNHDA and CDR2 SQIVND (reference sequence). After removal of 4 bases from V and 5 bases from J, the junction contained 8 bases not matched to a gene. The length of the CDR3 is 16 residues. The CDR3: CASSKRGTSGTDEQYF. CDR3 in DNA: TGTGCCAGTAGTAAAAGGGGGACTAGCGGGACCGACGAGCAGTACTTC.

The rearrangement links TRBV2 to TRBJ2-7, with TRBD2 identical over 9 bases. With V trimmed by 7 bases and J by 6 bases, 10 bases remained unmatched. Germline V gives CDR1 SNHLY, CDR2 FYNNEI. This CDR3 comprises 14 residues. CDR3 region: CASKGREGPGEQYF. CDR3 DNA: TGTGCCAGCAAAGGGCGGGAGGGGCCTGGCGAGCAGTACTTC.

The CDR3 region has the DNA TGTGCCAGCAGTGCCTTGGGAGGAGGGGCCAACGTCCTGACTTTC. It translates to CASSALGGGANVLTF. This sequence joins TRBV6-1 and TRBJ2-6; tentative D call: TRBD2 (6 bases). CDR1 and CDR2 (germline): MNHNS, SASEGT. This CDR3 is 15 amino acids long. The V end lost 4 bases, the J end lost 4 bases, and 11 bases lay between the germline ends.

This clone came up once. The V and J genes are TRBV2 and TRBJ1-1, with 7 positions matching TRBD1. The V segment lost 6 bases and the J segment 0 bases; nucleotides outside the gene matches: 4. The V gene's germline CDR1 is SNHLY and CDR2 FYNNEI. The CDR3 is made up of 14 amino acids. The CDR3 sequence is CASRKGQMNTEAFF. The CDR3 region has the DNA TGTGCCAGCAGAAAGGGACAGATGAACACTGAAGCTTTCTTT.

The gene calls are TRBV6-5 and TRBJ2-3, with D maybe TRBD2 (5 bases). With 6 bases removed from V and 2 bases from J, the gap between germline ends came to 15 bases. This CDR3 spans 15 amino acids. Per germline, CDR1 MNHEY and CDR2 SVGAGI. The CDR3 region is CASSPSLTNTDTQYF. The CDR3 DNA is TGTGCCAGCAGCCCTAGCCTGACTAACACAGATACGCAGTATTTT.

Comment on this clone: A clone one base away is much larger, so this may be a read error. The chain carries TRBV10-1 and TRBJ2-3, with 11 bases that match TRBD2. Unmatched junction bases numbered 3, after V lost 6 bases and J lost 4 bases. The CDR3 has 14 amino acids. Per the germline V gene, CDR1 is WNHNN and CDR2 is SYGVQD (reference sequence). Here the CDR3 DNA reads TGCGCCAGCAGCGATAGCGGGAGGGCAGATACGCAGTATTTT. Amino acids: CASSDSGRADTQYF.

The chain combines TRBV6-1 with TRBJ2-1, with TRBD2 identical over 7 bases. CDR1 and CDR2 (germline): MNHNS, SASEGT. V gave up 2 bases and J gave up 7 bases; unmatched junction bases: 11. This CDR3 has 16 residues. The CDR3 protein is CASSEIGRGRRNEQFF. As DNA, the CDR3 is TGTGCCAGCAGTGAAATTGGGCGCGGGAGACGGAATGAGCAGTTCTTC.

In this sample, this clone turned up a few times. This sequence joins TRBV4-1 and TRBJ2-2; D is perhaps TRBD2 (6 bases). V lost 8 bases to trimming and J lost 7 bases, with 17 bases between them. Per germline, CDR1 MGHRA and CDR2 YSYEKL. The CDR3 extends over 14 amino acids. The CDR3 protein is CASRRGGVVGELFF. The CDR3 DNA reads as TGCGCCAGCCGGCGGGGTGGAGTTGTCGGGGAGCTGTTTTTT.

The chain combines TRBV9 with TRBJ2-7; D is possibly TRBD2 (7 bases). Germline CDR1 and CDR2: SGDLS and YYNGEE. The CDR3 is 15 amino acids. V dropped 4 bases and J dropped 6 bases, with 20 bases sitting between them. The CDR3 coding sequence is TGTGCCAGCAGCCCTGGAGGGGGGAGGGCCAGCGAGCAGTACTTC. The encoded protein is CASSPGGGRASEQYF. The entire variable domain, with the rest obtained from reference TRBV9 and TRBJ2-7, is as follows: DSGVTQTPKHLITATGQRVTLRCSPRSGDLSVYWYQQSLDQGLQFLIQYYNGEERAKGNILERFSAQQFPDLHSELNLSSLELGDSALYFCASSPGGGRASEQYFGPGTRLTVT.